The next 20 T cell receptor beta chains were all read from a single sample in a study of blood T cells in healthy people across ages. A second PCR, run for roughly 6 to 11 cycles, used a sample-barcoded 5' primer plus a J-beta primer mix. TCRdb reprocessed the 5' RACE reads with MiXCR, giving one entry per CDR3 protein. The data hold some 760,000 distinct CDR3 sequences, with 20% to 25% observed a single time. These data also formed part of another study, on T cells of mothers and their children.

Input material: blood. These receptors came from a boy aged 5-17 years in good health.

With respect to this clonotype: Compared with germline, one end of the junction differs, possibly owing to a read error. The chain carries TRBV2 and TRBJ2-6; 9 bases agree with TRBD1. The CDR3 length is 17 residues. CDR1 and CDR2 (germline): SNHLY, FYNNEI. CDR3 loop: CAGSGDRGLSGANVLTF. As DNA, the CDR3 is TGTGCCGGCAGTGGAGACAGGGGGTTATCTGGGGCCAACGTCCTGACTTTC.

V and J are TRBV2 and TRBJ2-1; a possible D gene is TRBD2 (5 bases). The germline V gene encodes CDR1 SNHLY and CDR2 FYNNEI. This CDR3 comprises 13 residues. Between the trimmed V and J ends, which lost 7 bases and 0 bases, there was a span of 7 bases. The CDR3 region is CASTGNSYNEQFF. The CDR3 DNA is TGTGCCAGCACGGGGAACTCCTACAATGAGCAGTTCTTC.

This clonotype has more than one count but fewer than ten. The V and J genes are TRBV3-1 and TRBJ1-5; D is perhaps TRBD1 (5 bases). CDR1 LGHDT and CDR2 YNNKEL come from the germline V gene (reference sequence). This CDR3 is built from 13 residues. Trimming cost V 4 bases and J 5 bases, with 9 bases left between them. CDR3 sequence: CASSLGTDQPQHF. CDR3 nucleotide sequence: TGTGCCAGCAGCCTCGGGACGGATCAGCCCCAGCATTTT. Together with reference TRBV3-1 and TRBJ1-5, the CDR3 gives the full variable domain: DTAVSQTPKYLVTQMGNDKSIKCEQNLGHDTMYWYKQDSKKFLKIMFSYNNKELIINETVPNRFSPKSPDKAHLNLHINSLELGDSAVYFCASSLGTDQPQHFGDGTRLSIL.

In the case of this clonotype: A much larger clone sits a single nucleotide away, making a read error possible. The gene calls are TRBV15 and TRBJ2-5; D may be TRBD2 (5 bases). There are 13 residues in the CDR3. V lost 5 bases and J 0 bases, leaving 7 bases between the germline ends. CDR1 LNHNV and CDR2 YYDKDF come from the germline V gene (reference sequence). In DNA, the CDR3 is TGTGCCACCAGCCCGGACTACCAAGAGACCCAGTACTTC. Translated: CATSPDYQETQYF. The full variable domain, its missing parts supplied by reference TRBV15 and TRBJ2-5, is DAMVIQNPRYQVTQFGKPVTLSCSQTLNHNVMYWYQQKSSQAPKLLFHYYDKDFNNEADTPDNFQSRRPNTSFCFLDIRSPGLGDTAMYLCATSPDYQETQYFGPGTRLLVL.

The V gene is TRBV12-3 or TRBV12-4, the J gene TRBJ2-2; D is unclear. This CDR3 spans 16 amino acids. The ends were cut back, 4 bases at V and 2 bases at J, with 14 bases in the middle. The CDR3 nucleotides read TGTGCCAGCAGTTACTATGCGCCGGTCAACACCGGGGAGCTGTTTTTT. This codes for CASSYYAPVNTGELFF.

In its sample, this clonotype was seen many times. This chain uses TRBV29-1 with TRBJ2-3, with a possible D match to TRBD2 (6 bases). Per germline, CDR1 SQVTM and CDR2 ANQGSEA. The CDR3 is 14 residues long. V lost 1 base and J 4 bases, leaving 12 bases between the germline ends. The CDR3 sequence is CSVEVIASADTQYF. Here the CDR3 DNA reads TGCAGCGTTGAAGTTATTGCTAGCGCAGATACGCAGTATTTT.

This sequence joins TRBV14 and TRBJ1-4, with TRBD1 identical over 7 bases. Germline values: CDR1 SGHDN, CDR2 FVKESK. With V trimmed by 3 bases and J by 4 bases, 5 bases remained unmatched. The CDR3 runs 15 residues. CDR3 DNA: TGTGCCAGCAGCCACAGCGGACAGGATAATGAAAAACTGTTTTTT. Its protein is CASSHSGQDNEKLFF. The complete variable domain, with remaining parts taken from reference TRBV14 and TRBJ1-4, reads EAGVTQFPSHSVIEKGQTVTLRCDPISGHDNLYWYRRVMGKEIKFLLHFVKESKQDESGMPNNRFLAERTGGTYSTLKVQPAELEDSGVYFCASSHSGQDNEKLFFGSGTQLSVL.

This chain connects TRBV28 to TRBJ2-5, with a tentative D call TRBD2 (6 bases). The J call could be wrong; TRBJ2-1 is a better fit for the DNA end. The length of the CDR3 is 12 residues. The germline V gene encodes CDR1 MDHEN and CDR2 SYDVKM. The CDR3 DNA follows: TGTGCCAGCAGCCCGGGGGTGGGTGAGCAGTTCTTC. Protein sequence: CASSPGVGEQFF.

The rearrangement uses TRBV5-5 and TRBJ2-7; D is undetermined. Germline CDR1 SGHKS, CDR2 YYEKEE (reference sequence). CDR3 length: 14 residues. V was trimmed by 4 bases and J by 10 bases, leaving 21 bases between them. CDR3 nucleotide sequence: TGTGCCAGCAGCAAACAAGCAGAGGTGGAGAGCCAGTACTTC. Its protein product is CASSKQAEVESQYF.

This clonotype occurred a few times. The chain combines TRBV3-1 with TRBJ2-5, with 8 bases fitting TRBD2. Germline-derived CDR1 and CDR2 are LGHDT and YNNKEL (reference sequence). The CDR3 contains 15 residues. The V gene end was trimmed by 5 bases and the J gene end by 0 bases; junction bases not matched to a gene: 5. The CDR3 protein is CASSSSGRHQETQYF. The CDR3 coding sequence is TGTGCCAGCAGCAGCAGCGGGAGACACCAAGAGACCCAGTACTTC.

In this sample, this clonotype turned up a few times. This chain joins TRBV10-3 and TRBJ2-3; D unclear. The CDR3 is 16 residues long. Trimming pared 0 bases from V and 4 bases from J, leaving 14 bases between. The germline V gene encodes CDR1 ENHRY and CDR2 SYGVKD. The CDR3 reads CAISESRDTNPDTQYF. CDR3 DNA: TGTGCCATCAGTGAGTCAAGAGACACAAACCCAGATACGCAGTATTTT.

This clonotype has more than one count but fewer than ten. CDR3 residues: CASSYIAGAHSYEQYF. CDR3 DNA sequence: TGTGCCAGCAGCTATATAGCGGGAGCGCACTCCTACGAGCAGTACTTC. The genes are TRBV28 and TRBJ2-5; 9 bases line up with TRBD2. The better agreement between TRBJ2-7 and the DNA end casts doubt on the J call. The CDR3 has 16 residues. Germline CDR1 reads MDHEN; CDR2 reads SYDVKM.

This clonotype was recorded a few times. The rearrangement uses TRBV4-3 and TRBJ1-2, with TRBD1 as a possible D gene (5 bases). Germline CDR1 is LGHNA and CDR2 is YSLEER. Trimming removed 0 bases from V and 8 bases from J, with 16 bases in between. The CDR3 sequence is 15 residues long. In DNA form, the CDR3 reads TGCGCCAGCAGCCAAGAGTGGGGGGGAGCCGGAGGCTACACCTTC. Translating it yields CASSQEWGGAGGYTF.

This clonotype was recorded many times. The genes are TRBV27 and TRBJ1-2, with 7 nucleotides matching TRBD1. Germline V gene sequence: CDR1 MNHEY, CDR2 SMNVEV (reference sequence). The J segment lost 4 bases and the V segment lost 3 bases, leaving 2 bases of the junction unmatched. The CDR3 runs to 13 residues. The CDR3 protein is CASSLTGSYGYTF. Here the CDR3 DNA reads TGTGCCAGCAGTTTGACAGGGAGCTATGGCTACACCTTC.

The V call is TRBV7-2, the J call TRBJ2-3; 12 positions agree with TRBD2. Germline CDR1 and CDR2: SGHTA and FQGNSA. The CDR3 covers 15 residues. Trimming took 5 bases from V and 7 from J; bases not matched to a gene: 7. CDR3 nucleotides: TGTGCCAGCAGCACGACTAGCGGGAGTCAAAATACGCAGTATTTT. This sequence encodes CASSTTSGSQNTQYF.

The chain couples TRBV29-1 to TRBJ2-4; no firm D call. The CDR3 contains 12 residues. Germline V gives CDR1 SQVTM, CDR2 ANQGSEA. Trimming stripped 3 bases from V and 1 base from J, with 4 bases between. The CDR3 DNA is TGCAGCGTTGAGGCGGCCAAAAACATTCAGTACTTC. Protein sequence: CSVEAAKNIQYF. Full variable domain (missing parts from reference TRBV29-1 and TRBJ2-4): SAVISQKPSRDICQRGTSLTIQCQVDSQVTMMFWYRQQPGQSLTLIATANQGSEATYESGFVIDKFPISRPNLTFSTLTVSNMSPEDSSIYLCSVEAAKNIQYFGAGTRLSVL.

This sequence joins TRBV28 and TRBJ2-5; 8 positions match TRBD2. This CDR3 has 15 residues. Germline CDR1 and CDR2: MDHEN and SYDVKM. V trimming: 2 bases; J trimming: 4 bases; junction bases outside the gene matches: 6. The CDR3 coding sequence is TGTGCCAGCAGTTTAAAAGCGGGAGAGATAGAGACCCAGTACTTC. It encodes CASSLKAGEIETQYF.

This clonotype was seen only a few times. J is TRBJ2-5 and V is TRBV4-3, with D maybe TRBD2 (6 bases). CDR1 is LGHNA, CDR2 YSLEER, per germline. The CDR3 covers 16 residues. V lost 2 bases, J lost 7 bases, and 20 bases lay in between. CDR3 residues: CASSQSIGTGEATQYF. The CDR3 region has the DNA TGCGCCAGCAGCCAATCGATCGGGACCGGGGAGGCGACCCAGTACTTC.

This clonotype appeared once. This chain links TRBV5-1 with TRBJ2-5, with TRBD2 matching 13 bases. The J call may be incorrect, as the DNA end agrees better with TRBJ2-1. CDR1 and CDR2 from the germline V gene are SGHRS and YFSETQ. The CDR3 extends over 14 amino acids. Here the CDR3 reads CASSGTSGTNEQFF. CDR3 nucleotide sequence: TGCGCCAGCAGTGGGACTAGCGGGACCAATGAGCAGTTCTTC.

This clonotype was observed a handful of times. J is TRBJ1-3 and V is TRBV9; D not resolved. V lost 0 bases, J lost 6 bases, and 13 bases lay in between. CDR1 and CDR2 from the germline V gene are SGDLS and YYNGEE. This CDR3 has 15 amino acids. The CDR3 coding sequence is TGTGCCAGCAGCGTAGATGATTCAAGGGCAAACACCATATATTTT. Translation gives CASSVDDSRANTIYF.